The present entry profiles one TCR beta chain with its context. Antigen: not known. These data come from a study of shared clonotypes between healthy human individuals. Study-wide findings and caveats: It was the non-shared clonotypes that had lower generation probabilities than clonotypes shared by all four donors.

It was CD45RO-negative cells, positively selected for CCR7, that made up naive CD8 cells, with terminally differentiated effector memory CD45RA+ cells excluded. V lost 5 bases and J lost 4, with 13 bases in between. Germline CDR1 MGHRA, CDR2 YSYEKL. The CDR3 has 14 amino acids. The authors loaded about 0.2 ug DNA, 25,000 to 30,000 T cell genomes, into sorted-subset replicate PCRs. Clones were read by immunoSEQ multiplex PCR, and TCRdb kept only the in-frame ones, dropping some. The repertoire holds around 1,900,000 clones, just under 95% seen once, with roughly 1.7% in the top ten. The TCR sequence derives from a young man in good health. Some clones in this sample may be carry-over from other donors' samples. Source material: naive CD8+ T cells from PBMCs. J is TRBJ2-3 and V is TRBV4-1; tentative D call: TRBD2 (6 bases). As DNA, the CDR3 is TGCGCCAGCAGCTTGAGACTAGTCGCAGATACGCAGTATTTT. Encoded protein: CASSLRLVADTQYF.